This entry lists 10 T cell receptor beta chains sequenced from one sample in a study of blood T cell repertoires in COVID-19. Here immunoSEQ multiplex PCR was the method, and the copy in TCRdb shows in-frame clones only, minus some. The table shows 65,000 to 85,000 clones, with roughly 88% occurring only once. The sample taken for sequencing was peripheral blood. These receptor sequences come from a human donor in a cohort sampled during active COVID-19.

This clone has just one count. The V gene is TRBV19, the J gene TRBJ1-5; perhaps TRBD1 as D (6 bases). With 6 bases removed from V and 5 bases from J, the gap between germline ends came to 11 bases. The CDR3 has 13 amino acids. Germline V gene data show CDR1 as LNHDA and CDR2 as SQIVND (reference sequence). CDR3 sequence (DNA): TGTGCCAGTAGCGGACAGAGTCATCAGCCCCAGCATTTT. It translates to CASSGQSHQPQHF.

The chain has TRBV6-6 and TRBJ2-7, with TRBD2 matching 12 bases. The CDR3 covers 16 residues. Germline assignment: CDR1 MNHNY and CDR2 SVGAGI (reference sequence). Unmatched junction bases numbered 5, after V lost 0 bases and J lost 5 bases. The CDR3 sequence is CASSYSPGLAGNEQYF. The CDR3 nucleotides read TGTGCCAGCAGTTACTCACCGGGACTAGCGGGCAACGAGCAGTACTTC.

This chain uses TRBV7-2 with TRBJ1-5, with D perhaps TRBD1 (6 bases). CDR1 SGHTA and CDR2 FQGNSA come from the germline V gene. Trimming stripped 4 bases from V and 8 bases from J, with 9 bases between. The CDR3 spans 12 residues. CDR3 bases: TGTGCCAGCAGCTATGGGGGCAAGCCCCAGCATTTT. Its protein product is CASSYGGKPQHF.

In DNA form, the CDR3 reads TGTGCCAGCAGCGTAGCGGCGGGGGGCAATCTGACGCAGTATTTT. It specifies CASSVAAGGNLTQYF. The chain recombines TRBV9 with TRBJ2-3, with 8 nucleotides matching TRBD2. Germline-derived CDR1 and CDR2 are SGDLS and YYNGEE. V trimming: 0 bases; J trimming: 9 bases; junction bases outside the gene matches: 9. There are 15 residues in the CDR3.

This clone was seen once. The V call is TRBV4-1, the J call TRBJ1-2; tentatively, D is TRBD1 (5 bases). The CDR3 covers 17 residues. The V and J ends lost 0 bases and 5 bases respectively, with 19 bases between them. The germline V gene has CDR1 MGHRA and CDR2 YSYEKL. The CDR3 spells CASSQDTNPRQSYGYTF. The DNA of the CDR3 is TGCGCCAGCAGCCAAGATACCAACCCCCGACAGAGTTATGGCTACACCTTC.

This chain joins TRBV14 and TRBJ1-1; a weak D match, TRBD1 (5 bases). The CDR3 runs 15 residues. Germline V gene lookup returns CDR1 SGHDN and CDR2 FVKESK. V lost 3 bases, J lost 1 base, and 12 bases lay in between. CDR3 protein: CASSHGRGANTEAFF. In DNA form, the CDR3 reads TGTGCCAGCAGCCACGGAAGGGGTGCGAACACTGAAGCTTTCTTT.

V usage is TRBV19 and J usage is TRBJ2-2, with a weak D call TRBD1 (6 bases). The V end was cut by 8 bases, the J end by 0 bases, with 13 bases between. Germline assignment: CDR1 LNHDA and CDR2 SQIVND (reference sequence). The CDR3 extends over 15 amino acids. Here the CDR3 reads CASRTTGTNTGELFF. The CDR3 DNA is TGTGCCAGTCGTACGACAGGCACGAACACCGGGGAGCTGTTTTTT.

This sequence joins TRBV6-5 and TRBJ1-1; D possibly corresponds to TRBD1 (6 bases). CDR1 is MNHEY and CDR2 is SVGAGI in the germline V gene. The V gene lost 7 bases and the J gene lost 1 base, with 10 bases spanning the gap. This CDR3 is built from 13 residues. The CDR3 nucleotides are TGTGCCAGCAACCAGGGGAGGAACACTGAAGCTTTCTTT. Amino acid sequence: CASNQGRNTEAFF.

In its sample, this clone was seen once. The identical CDR3 is also encoded by other nucleotide sequences in the sample. V and J are TRBV5-1 and TRBJ2-7; no clear D. Deletions cut 0 bases from V and 3 bases from J, with 7 bases between. CDR1 and CDR2 (germline): SGHRS, YFSETQ. This CDR3 spans 13 amino acids. The CDR3 loop reads CASSLAGSYEQYF. DNA for the CDR3: TGCGCCAGCAGCTTGGCGGGTAGCTACGAGCAGTACTTC. The variable domain in full, with the rest retrieved from reference TRBV5-1 and TRBJ2-7, is KAGVTQTPRYLIKTRGQQVTLSCSPISGHRSVSWYQQTPGQGLQFLFEYFSETQRNKGNFPGRFSGRQFSNSRSEMNVSTLELGDSALYLCASSLAGSYEQYFGPGTRLTVT.

This clone was counted once. The chain couples TRBV11-2 to TRBJ1-1; D is possibly TRBD1 (5 bases). V was shortened by 4 bases and J by 9 bases, with 9 bases between the two germline ends. CDR3 length: 11 amino acids. Germline assignment: CDR1 SGHAT and CDR2 FQNNGV. The CDR3 sequence: CASSSGVKAFF. CDR3 coding DNA: TGTGCCAGCAGCTCGGGGGTTAAAGCTTTCTTT.